This TCR beta chain was identified in a study of post-analysis software for immune sequencing data. Study at large: Relapsing-remitting, secondary progressive and progressive-relapsing forms made up the multiple sclerosis disease courses.

Details on this clonotype: Antigen specificity is unknown.

Unique molecular identifiers had been added to the TCR beta cDNA libraries. Input of roughly 0.85 to 11 million T cells yielded hundreds of thousands of cDNA molecules. A single record per CDR3 protein comes from TCRdb applying MiXCR to the PCR reads. The repertoire holds around 400,000 distinct CDR3 sequences, less than 40% seen once, with over 10% in the top ten. General observations from the study: Normalized Chao1 diversity was significantly lower in multiple sclerosis patients than in controls. Clustering by F measure revealed strong co-clustering among samples prepared together in one batch. Compared with controls, patients had more of 4 to 6 TRBV segments, including TRBV5-6, TRBV5-1 and TRBV20-1.

This CDR3 has 11 residues. CDR1 and CDR2 from the germline V gene are SQVTM and ANQGSEA. Trimming took 7 bases from V and 5 from J, leaving 9 bases between them. This receptor was obtained from a girl aged 5-17 years with multiple sclerosis. The chain carries TRBV29-1 and TRBJ2-1; maybe TRBD2 (6 bases). Source material: blood. The CDR3 DNA reads as TGCAGCGGAGGCGGGAACAATGAGCAGTTCTTC. It is translated as CSGGGNNEQFF.